The 30 T cell receptor beta chains presented below share a single source sample, sequenced in a study of blood T cells in healthy people across ages (dated by TCRdb to 2015 to 2017). The library was obtained by 5' RACE. The sequencing machine was an Illumina HiSeq 2500. The second PCR ran for roughly 7 to 12 cycles and used a J-beta primer mix along with a sample-barcoded 5' primer. The raw public data were reprocessed by TCRdb itself: fastp quality trimming at Q25, MiXCR clonotype calling, in-frame beta chains only. One record per CDR3 amino acid sequence lists the most common genes and DNA. Within this sample are hundreds of thousands of distinct CDR3 sequences, with roughly 21% of them counted one time only. Clones ranked in the top ten supply 3% to 4% of the sample. Sequenced: blood. Source of these receptors: a man between 65 and 85 years old in good health.

The chain has TRBV6-6 and TRBJ1-3, with D hard to call. This CDR3 has 16 residues. The V and J ends lost 2 bases and 1 base respectively, with 12 bases between them. Germline loops: CDR1 MNHNY, CDR2 SVGAGI (reference sequence). CDR3 sequence reads: CASSYGGVGSGNTIYF. In DNA, the CDR3 is TGTGCCAGCAGTTACGGCGGGGTCGGATCTGGAAACACCATATATTTT.

CDR3 region: CASSSTVAKGNTIYF. The DNA for the CDR3 is TGTGCCAGCAGCTCGACAGTTGCTAAGGGAAACACCATATATTTT. The chain employs TRBV7-2 and TRBJ1-3, with D tentatively TRBD1 (5 bases). CDR3 length equals 15 residues. V gave up 4 bases and J gave up 4 bases, with 14 bases separating them. Looked up from germline, CDR1 is SGHTA and CDR2 is FQGNSA.

V is TRBV21-1 and J is TRBJ2-7; TRBD1 is taken as the D call from the table, unchecked against the DNA. TRBV21-1 is listed as a pseudogene. The CDR3 spans 14 residues. CDR3 bases: TGTGCCAGCCCCTGTCCTCGGGATTCCTACGAGCAGTACTTC. Amino acid sequence: CASPCPRDSYEQYF.

This clonotype was counted between two and nine times. The chain couples TRBV6-5 to TRBJ2-6; D call uncertain. The V gene lost 2 bases and the J gene lost 0 bases, with 8 bases spanning the gap. Germline V gene data show CDR1 as MNHEY and CDR2 as SVGAGI. CDR3 length: 16 residues. CDR3 sequence: CASSYVTNSGANVLTF. The CDR3 nucleotides read TGTGCCAGCAGTTACGTGACAAACTCTGGGGCCAACGTCCTGACTTTC.

The chain combines TRBV12-5 with TRBJ2-5; 10 nucleotides match TRBD1. After removal of 4 bases from V and 4 bases from J, the junction contained 6 bases not matched to a gene. CDR1 is LGHNT, CDR2 FRNRAP, per germline. The CDR3 loop spans 15 amino acids. CDR3 residues: CASGSAGTGAETQYF. The CDR3 DNA follows: TGTGCTAGTGGTTCCGCCGGGACAGGGGCAGAGACCCAGTACTTC.

This chain connects TRBV20-1 to TRBJ2-1; TRBD2 is a possible D gene (5 bases). The germline gives CDR1 DFQATT, CDR2 SNEGSKA (reference sequence). The CDR3 is made up of 14 amino acids. Trimming cost V 5 bases and J 1 base, with 12 bases left between them. The CDR3 coding sequence is TGCAGTGCTCCTGGATGGACTTCCTACAATGAGCAGTTCTTC. Amino acids: CSAPGWTSYNEQFF.

Details on this clonotype: Its ends do not fully match the called genes, so a read error is possible. The chain carries TRBV20-1 and TRBJ2-1; possibly TRBD2 for D (6 bases). The CDR3 runs to 14 residues. Germline V CDR1 and CDR2: DFQATT, SNEGSKA (reference sequence). CDR3 bases: TGCAGTGCTAGAGCGCTAGCGCCCGACAATGAGCAATTCTTC. This translates into CSARALAPDNEQFF.

This clonotype turned up a few times. The rearrangement links TRBV3-1 to TRBJ2-3, with D hard to call. Trimming pared 0 bases from V and 4 bases from J, leaving 11 bases between. The CDR3 spans 15 residues. The germline gives CDR1 LGHDT, CDR2 YNNKEL (reference sequence). CDR3 DNA: TGTGCCAGCAGCCAAGATAGAGGAGCCTCAGATACGCAGTATTTT. Translation gives CASSQDRGASDTQYF.

The V and J genes are TRBV15 and TRBJ1-5; no clear D. Trimming took off 3 bases at V and 4 bases at J, with 4 bases between the two ends. This CDR3 spans 12 amino acids. In germline, CDR1 is LNHNV, CDR2 YYDKDF (reference sequence). The CDR3 DNA reads as TGTGCCACCAGCAGGTTTAATCAGCCCCAGCATTTT. This sequence encodes CATSRFNQPQHF.

The chain recombines TRBV5-1 with TRBJ2-2, with D possibly called TRBD1 or TRBD2 (5 bases each). CDR3 size: 13 residues. V was trimmed by 7 bases and J by 1 base, leaving 8 bases between them. Per the germline V gene, CDR1 is SGHRS and CDR2 is YFSETQ. For the CDR3, the DNA is TGCGCCAGCCGAGGGGAGAACACCGGGGAGCTGTTTTTT. Translated: CASRGENTGELFF.

The chain has TRBV12-3 or TRBV12-4 and TRBJ2-1, with 16 bases lining up with TRBD2. The CDR3 runs 19 residues. The V segment lost 0 bases and the J segment 6 bases; nucleotides outside the gene matches: 8. The CDR3 coding sequence is TGTGCCAGCAGTTTAGCGACACGGGGGACTAGCGGGAGGGGCAATGAGCAGTTCTTC. Amino acids: CASSLATRGTSGRGNEQFF.

For this clonotype: One end of the junction fails to match germline, which may point to a read error. This rearrangement joins TRBV27 to TRBJ2-2; D tentatively reads TRBD1 or TRBD2 (5 bases each). The CDR3 contains 14 residues. Germline values: CDR1 MNHEY, CDR2 SMNVEV (reference sequence). CDR3 in DNA: TGTGCCAGCAGAAGGGGTCTTTCCACCGGGGAGCTGTTCTTT. Amino acid sequence: CASRRGLSTGELFF.

In its sample, this clonotype was seen a few times. The chain is built from TRBV6-5 and TRBJ2-3, with TRBD2 identical over 7 bases. Germline V gene data show CDR1 as MNHEY and CDR2 as SVGAGI. V shed 0 bases, J shed 0 bases, and the junction held 6 bases outside the gene matches. The CDR3 loop spans 17 amino acids. In DNA, the CDR3 is TGTGCCAGCAGTTACTCCCCGGTTAGCGGGAGCACAGATACGCAGTATTTT. This sequence encodes CASSYSPVSGSTDTQYF.

This clonotype was detected only a few times. The rearrangement links TRBV4-3 to TRBJ1-6; possibly TRBD1 for D (6 bases). The V gene's germline CDR1 is LGHNA and CDR2 YSLEER. V gave up 0 bases and J gave up 7 bases, with 16 bases separating them. This CDR3 comprises 17 residues. CDR3 protein: CASSQEYDDRINSPLHF. Written as DNA, the CDR3 is TGCGCCAGCAGCCAAGAGTACGACGACAGGATCAATTCACCCCTCCACTTT.

This clonotype occurred many times. The CDR3 spells CASSLRGRDEAFF. CDR3 DNA: TGTGCCAGCAGTTTAAGGGGGCGGGATGAAGCTTTCTTT. V and J are TRBV12-3 or TRBV12-4 and TRBJ1-1; 7 positions agree with TRBD1. Trimming took 2 bases from V and 7 from J; bases not matched to a gene: 4. The CDR3 consists of 13 residues.

A few counts support this clonotype. Germline and junction disagree at one end, which may indicate a read error. The genes are TRBV7-9 and TRBJ2-7; the D call may be TRBD1 or TRBD2 (5 bases each). Per the germline V gene, CDR1 is SEHNR and CDR2 is FQNEAQ (reference sequence). The length of the CDR3 is 18 residues. CDR3 nucleotide sequence: TGTTCCAGCAGCTCATACAACCAACGTAGTGGGACCTACTACGAGCAGTACTTC. It codes for CSSSSYNQRSGTYYEQYF.

V is TRBV4-1 and J is TRBJ2-7; 7 positions match TRBD2. The CDR3 totals 16 residues. Looked up from germline, CDR1 is MGHRA and CDR2 is YSYEKL. V was clipped by 0 bases and J by 0 bases; unmatched bases: 5. Written as DNA, the CDR3 is TGCGCCAGCAGCCAAGAACTAGCGCGAACCTCCTACGAGCAGTACTTC. Translated: CASSQELARTSYEQYF.

The chain carries TRBV4-1 and TRBJ1-1; D may be TRBD1 (5 bases). CDR3 length: 15 amino acids. V gave up 0 bases and J gave up 4 bases, with 12 bases separating them. Germline CDR1 and CDR2: MGHRA and YSYEKL. As DNA, the CDR3 is TGCGCCAGCAGCCAAGAAAAGACGAGGGGCACTGAAGCTTTCTTT. It encodes CASSQEKTRGTEAFF.

This clonotype was seen a handful of times. A much larger clone sits a single nucleotide away, making a read error possible. This sequence joins TRBV7-9 and TRBJ1-2; D unresolved. Germline V CDR1 and CDR2: SEHNR, FQNEAQ (reference sequence). V shed 2 bases and J shed 0 bases, with 13 bases lying between them. This CDR3 is 16 amino acids long. CDR3 sequence reads: CASSLCQVITNYGYTF. DNA of the CDR3: TGTGCCAGCAGCTTATGCCAGGTTATCACTAACTATGGCTACACCTTC.

This clonotype appeared a few times. This rearrangement joins TRBV4-3 to TRBJ2-7, with D unclear. Trimming took off 0 bases at V and 4 bases at J, with 7 bases between the two ends. There are 13 residues in the CDR3. CDR1 LGHNA and CDR2 YSLEER come from the germline V gene. Here the CDR3 DNA reads TGCGCCAGCAGCCAAGAATGGGGATACGAGCAGTACTTC. This sequence encodes CASSQEWGYEQYF.

The V and J genes are TRBV5-1 and TRBJ2-5; maybe TRBD1 (6 bases). The J call may be wrong; the DNA end is better matched by TRBJ2-7. Germline V gene sequence: CDR1 SGHRS, CDR2 YFSETQ. The CDR3 is 13 amino acids. The chain's CDR3 is CASSAQGPYEQYF. In nucleotides, the CDR3 is TGCGCCAGCAGTGCTCAGGGGCCCTACGAGCAGTACTTC.

This clonotype was seen more than once but under ten times. The rearrangement uses TRBV5-6 and TRBJ2-1; 11 positions match TRBD1. V shed 4 bases, J shed 7 bases, and the junction held 7 bases outside the gene matches. This CDR3 contains 15 residues. Germline V lookup: CDR1 SGHDT, CDR2 YYEEEE. The CDR3 nucleotides read TGTGCCAGCAGCCAGGGACAGGGGGGATTTAATGAGCAGTTCTTC. Protein sequence: CASSQGQGGFNEQFF. Full variable domain (missing parts from reference TRBV5-6 and TRBJ2-1): DAGVTQSPTHLIKTRGQQVTLRCSPKSGHDTVSWYQQALGQGPQFIFQYYEEEERQRGNFPDRFSGHQFPNYSSELNVNALLLGDSALYLCASSQGQGGFNEQFFGPGTRLTVL.

The J gene is TRBJ1-3, the V gene TRBV9; D not resolved. Germline-derived CDR1 and CDR2 are SGDLS and YYNGEE. V shed 6 bases and J shed 5 bases, with 12 bases lying between them. This CDR3 has 13 amino acids. The CDR3 reads CASTNSGRNTIYF. The DNA of the CDR3 is TGTGCCAGCACTAATAGCGGCCGAAACACCATATATTTT.

This chain uses TRBV3-1 with TRBJ2-5, with TRBD2 matching 9 bases. Trimming at V came to 0 bases and at J to 1 base, leaving 9 bases not matched to a gene. The CDR3 is 18 amino acids. Germline V gene lookup returns CDR1 LGHDT and CDR2 YNNKEL (reference sequence). The CDR3 spells CASSQDPASGDFQETQYF. The CDR3, as DNA: TGTGCCAGCAGCCAAGATCCGGCTAGCGGGGACTTCCAAGAGACCCAGTACTTC.

The CDR3 reads CASSQEGRTQYF. CDR3 bases: TGTGCCAGCAGCCAAGAAGGAAGGACCCAGTACTTC. V and J are TRBV3-1 and TRBJ2-5; D not resolved. This CDR3 comprises 12 residues. CDR1 LGHDT and CDR2 YNNKEL come from the germline V gene (reference sequence). Trimming took off 0 bases at V and 7 bases at J, with 6 bases between the two ends.

With respect to this clonotype: The CDR3 does not close with the conserved phenylalanine or tryptophan, likely indicating a read error. The V and J genes are TRBV7-6 and TRBJ2-5; 7 bases fit TRBD2. This CDR3 region has 13 residues. J lost 4 bases, V lost 3 bases, and 2 bases had no gene match. CDR1 is SGHVS, CDR2 FNYEAQ, per germline. CDR3 in amino acids: CASSFGLVETQYL. The DNA for the CDR3 is TGTGCCAGCAGCTTCGGACTAGTAGAGACCCAGTACCTC.

The rearrangement joins TRBV27 to TRBJ2-3, with TRBD2 matching over 10 bases. The CDR3 sequence is 16 residues long. The V gene's germline CDR1 is MNHEY and CDR2 SMNVEV (reference sequence). V shed 6 bases and J 0 bases; nucleotides not matched to a gene: 6. The CDR3 loop reads CASRLAGVSSTDTQYF. CDR3 nucleotides: TGTGCCAGCAGGCTAGCGGGAGTCTCTAGCACAGATACGCAGTATTTT.

The chain uses TRBV10-1 and TRBJ2-1; 10 nucleotides match TRBD1. This CDR3 is built from 15 residues. V trimming: 3 bases; J trimming: 5 bases; junction bases outside the gene matches: 4. Germline V gives CDR1 WNHNN, CDR2 SYGVQD (reference sequence). This CDR3 is CASSDLGTGDNEQFF. CDR3 sequence (DNA): TGCGCCAGCAGTGACCTTGGGACAGGGGACAATGAGCAGTTCTTC.

This clonotype appeared a few times. The chain uses TRBV7-2 and TRBJ2-5; D unresolved. V was trimmed by 2 bases and J by 1 base, leaving 11 bases between them. This CDR3 is built from 15 residues. Germline V gives CDR1 SGHTA, CDR2 FQGNSA. CDR3 coding DNA: TGTGCCAGCAGCTTATCAGAAGGCCCCCAAGAGACCCAGTACTTC. This gives the protein CASSLSEGPQETQYF. Variable domain in full (rest from reference TRBV7-2 and TRBJ2-5): GAGVSQSPSNKVTEKGKDVELRCDPISGHTALYWYRQSLGQGLEFLIYFQGNSAPDKSGLPSDRFSAERTGGSVSTLTIQRTQQEDSAVYLCASSLSEGPQETQYFGPGTRLLVL.

For this clonotype: One end of the junction does not line up with germline, which may come from a read error. The CDR3 region is CASSFISAGALFF. The CDR3 DNA is TGTGCCAGCAGCTTCATCAGCGCCGGGGCGCTGTTTTTT. The rearrangement joins TRBV7-2 to TRBJ2-2; D may correspond to TRBD1 or TRBD2 (5 bases each). Germline CDR1 reads SGHTA; CDR2 reads FQGNSA. CDR3 length equals 13 residues.